Listed here is a single T cell receptor (beta chain). The antigen is unknown. This sample was included in a study of T cells in Graves' hyperthyroidism and ophthalmopathy. Study in general: Peripheral blood was taken when the disease was first diagnosed, before any treatment began. Study outcomes and limitations: The model identified upcoming ophthalmopathy a median approximately six months ahead of onset.

Amplification yielded TCR beta CDR3 regions, with RNA transcripts as the source. The HTBI primer set drove a first-round RT-PCR of the TCR CDR3. MiXCR, applied by TCRdb to the multiplex PCR reads, yields one record per CDR3 protein. The sample has a few hundred thousand distinct CDR3 sequences, approximately 15% seen once. Patients were excluded for uncontrolled infection, other autoimmune disease, pregnancy or lactation. Fresh 10 ml peripheral blood yielded PBMCs. The receptor was isolated from a woman aged 18-29 years with Graves' hyperthyroidism. Sequences were obtained from blood.

The CDR3, as DNA: TGTGCCAGCAGCTTGTGGGCGGGGAACACTGAAGCTTTCTTT. This encodes CASSLWAGNTEAFF. The chain joins TRBV7-2 to TRBJ1-1; D gene uncertain. V was shortened by 3 bases and J by 1 base, with 9 bases between the two germline ends. Germline CDR1 reads SGHTA; CDR2 reads FQGNSA. The length of the CDR3 is 14 residues. The entire variable domain, with the rest obtained from reference TRBV7-2 and TRBJ1-1, is as follows: GAGVSQSPSNKVTEKGKDVELRCDPISGHTALYWYRQSLGQGLEFLIYFQGNSAPDKSGLPSDRFSAERTGGSVSTLTIQRTQQEDSAVYLCASSLWAGNTEAFFGQGTRLTVV.